This TCR beta chain was profiled in a study of early T cells in non-severe SARS-CoV-2 infection. At the level of the study: Sequencing of bulk RNA from unsorted whole blood was done, without chain pairing. Notes on the study in general: Anti-spike CD8 responses were favored by VDJdb matching, which missed private and CD4 specificities.

Each cDNA molecule carried a unique molecular identifier. TCRdb reprocessed the 5' RACE reads via MiXCR and lists one record per CDR3 protein. The repertoire holds roughly 55,000 distinct CDR3 sequences, with about 15% as singletons. V gave up 5 bases and J gave up 3 bases, with 15 bases separating them. This CDR3 has 15 amino acids. Germline lookup yields CDR1 SGHTA and CDR2 FQGNSA. This clonotype was detected a few times. Its antigen remains unknown. The clonotype originates from an adult who was a healthcare worker with PCR-confirmed SARS-CoV-2 infection or an uninfected control (not recorded which). J is TRBJ2-3 and V is TRBV7-2; D is uncertain. The sample in question was whole blood, obtained at baseline. In DNA, the CDR3 is TGTGCCAGCAGCCCGGTTGGCGGATCAACAGATACGCAGTATTTT. Protein product: CASSPVGGSTDTQYF. The full variable domain, completed using reference TRBV7-2 and TRBJ2-3, is GAGVSQSPSNKVTEKGKDVELRCDPISGHTALYWYRQSLGQGLEFLIYFQGNSAPDKSGLPSDRFSAERTGGSVSTLTIQRTQQEDSAVYLCASSPVGGSTDTQYFGPGTRLTVL.